This TCR beta chain was found in a study of molecular identifiers for immune sequencing clone quantification. One entry per CDR3 protein, called by TCRdb with MiXCR from the PCR reads. The sample has about 630,000 distinct CDR3 sequences, 25% seen once; the top ten hold 0.6% to 0.9%. At least ten counts were recorded for this clonotype. V shed 4 bases and J shed 4 bases, with 13 bases lying between them. This CDR3 contains 13 residues. Looked up from germline, CDR1 is DFQATT and CDR2 is SNEGSKA (reference sequence). The source is a human donor in good health. Some libraries in this study had Jurkat cell RNA spiked in. The sample comprised naive CD8+ T cells from blood, with Jurkat cell RNA spiked in. Subset meaning: FACS-sorted CD8+CD4-CCR7+CD45RA+ naive T cells. The J gene is TRBJ2-5, the V gene TRBV20-1; perhaps TRBD1 as D (5 bases). The chain's CDR3 is CSATASDIETQYF. The CDR3 region has the DNA TGCAGTGCTACCGCTTCGGACATAGAGACCCAGTACTTC.